Reported below is one T cell receptor (beta chain). No conserved phenylalanine or tryptophan ends this CDR3, so it is likely a read error. This specimen belongs to a study of blood T cells in healthy people across ages. Through a sample-barcoded 5' primer and a J-beta primer mix, a second PCR was run for roughly 6 to 12 cycles. TCRdb independently ran MiXCR on the 5' RACE reads; one entry per CDR3 protein. The sample has 1.5 million to 2 million distinct CDR3 sequences, roughly 49% seen once. Deletions cut 1 base from V and 2 bases from J, with 8 bases between. The CDR3 loop spans 13 amino acids. The germline CDR1 and CDR2 sequences are DFQATT and SNEGSKA (reference sequence).

The TCR sequence derives from a woman in her forties in good health. The chain recombines TRBV20-1 with TRBJ2-5; D is uncertain. The sample taken for sequencing was blood. The CDR3 spells CSARGQPQETQYL. For the CDR3, the DNA is TGCAGTGCTAGAGGGCAGCCACAAGAGACCCAGTACTTA.